These T cell receptor beta chains were read from a single sample in a study of blood T cell repertoires in COVID-19. Profiling relied on immunoSEQ multiplex PCR, and the TCRdb table lists in-frame clones only, not all of them. Seen here are 150,000 to 200,000 clones, about 84% observed once, and the top ten hold approximately 5.4%. The sample consisted of peripheral blood. The receptors stem from a woman aged 25 to 45 with acute or convalescent COVID-19. Each CDR3 is given with its conserved first and last residue. D genes are given only for firm matches. Only some rows state a clone size, as once, few, many or a class for expanded clones.

>TRBJ2-3|TRBD2|TRBV5-1|NA
CASSPGGGGRATDTQYF
TGCGCCAGCAGCCCGGGAGGGGGCGGGAGGGCCACAGATACGCAGTATTTT
>TRBJ2-1|TRBD2|TRBV19|NA
CASSTISGAYNEQFF
TGTGCCAGTAGTACCATTAGCGGGGCTTACAATGAGCAGTTCTTC
>TRBJ1-5|NA|TRBV7-9|NA
CASSLALRGGQPQHF
TGTGCCAGCAGCTTAGCGCTCAGGGGCGGCCAGCCCCAGCATTTT
>TRBJ2-5|TRBD2|TRBV9|NA
CASSVEAGGPETQYF
TGTGCCAGCAGCGTAGAAGCGGGGGGGCCTGAGACCCAGTACTTC
>TRBJ2-7|NA|TRBV4-3|NA
CASSPGRGTYEQYF
TGCGCCAGCAGCCCGGGCAGGGGAACCTACGAGCAGTACTTC
>TRBJ2-4|NA|TRBV7-2|NA
CASSQGLAKNIQYF
TGTGCCAGCAGCCAGGGACTAGCCAAAAACATTCAGTACTTC
>TRBJ1-1|NA|TRBV19|NA
CASRRNTEAFF
TGTGCCTCGCGTAGGAACACTGAAGCTTTCTTT
>TRBJ2-3|TRBD1|TRBV7-6|NA
CASSGGQGLTDTQYF
TGTGCCAGCAGCGGGGGACAGGGCCTCACAGATACGCAGTATTTT
>TRBJ1-5|NA|TRBV7-9|NA
CASSFEGGNQPQHF
TGTGCCAGCAGCTTTGAGGGTGGCAATCAGCCCCAGCATTTT
>TRBJ2-3|NA|TRBV7-9|NA
CASSLSTGPLTDTQYF
TGTGCCAGCAGCTTATCCACAGGGCCCCTCACAGATACGCAGTATTTT
>TRBJ2-2|TRBD2|TRBV3-1/TRBV3-2|NA
CASSQLLAGVTTGELFF
TGTGCCAGCAGCCAGCTACTAGCGGGAGTAACGACCGGGGAGCTGTTTTTT
>TRBJ1-5|TRBD1|TRBV5-4|once
CASSSDRGDQPQHF
TGTGCCAGCAGCTCGGACAGGGGCGATCAGCCCCAGCATTTT
>TRBJ2-7|TRBD2|TRBV7-6|NA
CASGRGGTYEQYF
TGTGCCAGCGGCCGCGGGGGAACCTACGAGCAGTACTTC
>TRBJ1-2|NA|TRBV20-1|NA
CSAVVRGGYTF
TGCAGTGCTGTCGTCAGGGGTGGCTACACCTTC
>TRBJ2-3|NA|TRBV4-2|NA
CASSQTLNSGSSTDTQYF
TGTGCCAGCAGCCAAACCCTTAATTCAGGGTCTAGCACAGATACGCAGTATTTT
>TRBJ1-5|TRBD1|TRBV30|NA
CAWSAGTGGASNQPQHF
TGTGCCTGGAGTGCGGGCACAGGGGGCGCCAGCAATCAGCCCCAGCATTTT
>TRBJ1-6|NA|TRBV7-9|few
CASSGKGGRQNSPLHF
TGTGCCAGCAGCGGCAAGGGGGGGCGACAAAATTCACCCCTCCACTTT
>TRBJ2-3|TRBD1|TRBV6-2/TRBV6-3|NA
CASSYPPGQGIADTQYF
TGTGCCAGCAGTTACCCACCGGGACAGGGGATAGCAGATACGCAGTATTTT
>TRBJ1-1|NA|TRBV5-1|NA
CASSLGRLSTEAFF
TGCGCCAGCAGCTTGGGTCGGTTATCCACTGAAGCTTTCTTT
>TRBJ2-7|NA|TRBV18|NA
CASSNTGYEQYF
TGTGCCAGCTCAAATACAGGGTACGAGCAGTACTTC
>TRBJ2-1|TRBD2|TRBV28|NA
CASMNSGGGGNEQFF
TGTGCCAGTATGAATTCGGGGGGAGGAGGGAATGAGCAGTTCTTC
>TRBJ1-2|NA|TRBV10-3|NA
CAISESTPELGYTF
TGTGCCATCAGTGAGTCGACTCCGGAACTCGGCTACACCTTC
>TRBJ2-2|TRBD1|TRBV28|NA
CASRHGTGGFTGELFF
TGTGCCAGCAGACACGGGACAGGGGGCTTCACCGGGGAGCTGTTTTTT
>TRBJ2-7|TRBD2|TRBV5-1|once
CASSTRLAGTHEQYF
TGCGCCAGCAGCACGAGACTAGCGGGAACCCACGAGCAGTACTTC
>TRBJ1-5|TRBD1|TRBV6-5|NA
CASRGTADRQPQHF
TGTGCCAGCAGGGGGACAGCGGACCGTCAGCCCCAGCATTTT
>TRBJ2-6|NA|TRBV5-4|few
CASSWRSSGANVLTF
TGTGCCAGCAGCTGGAGGAGCTCTGGGGCCAACGTCCTGACTTTC
>TRBJ2-5|NA|TRBV29-1|NA
CSVVFWGRGGETQYF
TGCAGCGTCGTTTTCTGGGGGCGAGGGGGAGAGACCCAGTACTTC
>TRBJ2-2|NA|TRBV12-3/TRBV12-4|few
CASSPRNTGELFF
TGTGCCAGCAGTCCGCGAAACACCGGGGAGCTGTTTTTT
>TRBJ1-1|NA|TRBV7-9|NA
CASSLRQAEAFF
TGTGCCAGCAGCTTACGCCAGGCTGAAGCTTTCTTT
>TRBJ2-7|TRBD1|TRBV5-1|once
CASSKAGGEQYF
TGCGCCAGCAGCAAGGCAGGGGGCGAGCAGTACTTC
>TRBJ2-3|TRBD2|TRBV7-3|NA
CASSLSGGSGDTQYF
TGTGCCAGCAGCCTAAGCGGGGGGTCAGGAGATACGCAGTATTTT
>TRBJ1-2|NA|TRBV7-9|NA
CASAGLYGYTF
TGTGCCAGCGCGGGGTTATATGGCTACACCTTC
>TRBJ1-3|NA|TRBV6-5|NA
CASSFETALGNTIYF
TGTGCCAGCAGTTTCGAGACAGCGTTGGGAAACACCATATATTTT